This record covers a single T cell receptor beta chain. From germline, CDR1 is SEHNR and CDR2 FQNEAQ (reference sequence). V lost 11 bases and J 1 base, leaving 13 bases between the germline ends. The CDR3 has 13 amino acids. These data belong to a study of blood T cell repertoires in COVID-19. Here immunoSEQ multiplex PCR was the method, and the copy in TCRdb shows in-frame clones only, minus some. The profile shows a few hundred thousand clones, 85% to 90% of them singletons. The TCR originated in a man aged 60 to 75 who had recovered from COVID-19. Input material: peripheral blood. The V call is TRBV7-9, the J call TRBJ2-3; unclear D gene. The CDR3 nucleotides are TGTGCCGGAGACGTGTGGGGCACAGATACGCAGTATTTT. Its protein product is CAGDVWGTDTQYF.